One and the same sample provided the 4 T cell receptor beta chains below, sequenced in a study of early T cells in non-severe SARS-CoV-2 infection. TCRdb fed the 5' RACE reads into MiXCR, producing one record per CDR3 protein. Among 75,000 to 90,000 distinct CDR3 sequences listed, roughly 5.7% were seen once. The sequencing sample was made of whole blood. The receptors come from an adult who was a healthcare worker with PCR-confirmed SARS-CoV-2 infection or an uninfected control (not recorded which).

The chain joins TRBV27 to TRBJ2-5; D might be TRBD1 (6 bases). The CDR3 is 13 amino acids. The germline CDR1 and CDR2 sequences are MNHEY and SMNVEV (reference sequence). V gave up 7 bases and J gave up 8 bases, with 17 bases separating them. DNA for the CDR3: TGTGCCAGCATTGACAGGTTTTCGAGAACCCAGTACTTC. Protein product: CASIDRFSRTQYF.

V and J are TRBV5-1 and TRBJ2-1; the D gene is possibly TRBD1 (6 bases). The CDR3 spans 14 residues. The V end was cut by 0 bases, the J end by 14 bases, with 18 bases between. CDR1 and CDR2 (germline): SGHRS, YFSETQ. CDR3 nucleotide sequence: TGCGCCAGCAGCTTGGCGGGCCAGGGGTATGAAAAGTTCTTC. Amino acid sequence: CASSLAGQGYEKFF.

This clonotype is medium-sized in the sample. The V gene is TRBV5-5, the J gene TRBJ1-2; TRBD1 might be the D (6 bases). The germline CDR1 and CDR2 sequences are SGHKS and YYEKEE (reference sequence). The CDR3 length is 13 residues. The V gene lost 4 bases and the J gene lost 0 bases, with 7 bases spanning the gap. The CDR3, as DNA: TGTGCCAGCAGCACAGGGTCTAACTATGGCTACACCTTC. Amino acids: CASSTGSNYGYTF. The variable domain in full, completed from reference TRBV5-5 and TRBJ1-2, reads DAGVTQSPTHLIKTRGQQVTLRCSPISGHKSVSWYQQVLGQGPQFIFQYYEKEERGRGNFPDRFSARQFPNYSSELNVNALLLGDSALYLCASSTGSNYGYTFGSGTRLTVV.

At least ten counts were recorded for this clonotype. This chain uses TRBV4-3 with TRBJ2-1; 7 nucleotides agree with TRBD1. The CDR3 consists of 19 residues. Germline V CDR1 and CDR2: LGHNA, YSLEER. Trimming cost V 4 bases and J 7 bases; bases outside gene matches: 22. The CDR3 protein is CASSPKTGLGVGTKNEQFF. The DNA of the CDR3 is TGCGCCAGCAGCCCCAAGACAGGGTTGGGGGTCGGTACAAAAAATGAGCAGTTCTTC.